The T cell receptor (beta chain) described here comes from a study of blood T cell repertoires in COVID-19. The CDR3 covers 14 residues. After removal of 4 bases from V and 13 bases from J, the junction contained 16 bases not matched to a gene. Looked up from germline, CDR1 is SQVTM and CDR2 is ANQGSEA. Assay used: immunoSEQ multiplex PCR; TCRdb lists only in-frame clones, some missing. The repertoire consists of 330,000 or so clones, with about 87% occurring once and the leading ten covering 1.9%. This receptor was taken from a man aged 40-49 years in a cohort exposed to, infected with or recovered from COVID-19 (not recorded which). Sequenced input: PBMCs or T cells enriched from blood (not recorded which). This sequence joins TRBV29-1 and TRBJ1-5; 7 nucleotides agree with TRBD1. The CDR3 loop is CSVVTGDPQSAQHF. The CDR3 DNA reads as TGCAGCGTTGTCACAGGGGATCCGCAATCAGCTCAGCATTTT.